This TCR beta chain was captured in a study of cytomegalovirus exposure and HLA in healthy donors. The germline CDR1 and CDR2 sequences are MNHNS and SASEGT. The CDR3 extends over 14 amino acids. V was shortened by 6 bases and J by 2 bases, with 11 bases between the two germline ends. This clone was detected a few times. Its antigen remains unknown. The study ran its PCR with 60 Vbeta and 13 Jbeta primers. The repertoire was sequenced with immunoSEQ multiplex PCR; TCRdb's copy has only in-frame clones and lacks some. The sample carries about 160,000 clones, 75% to 85% recorded once. Study conclusions and caveats: The authors assumed roughly uniform sequencing depth across donors for presence/absence analyses.

This TCR came from a girl aged 2 to 10 in good health and CMV-seropositive. The chain uses TRBV6-1 and TRBJ1-5; D possibly corresponds to TRBD1 (5 bases). The sample taken for sequencing was PBMCs. CDR3 region: CASRHQGGNQPQHF. CDR3 nucleotide sequence: TGTGCCAGCAGGCACCAGGGCGGCAATCAGCCCCAGCATTTT.